This T cell receptor (beta chain) emerged from a study of graft-versus-host responses after intestinal transplantation (dated by TCRdb to about 2021). Broadly, across the study: The transplants that recipients got were multivisceral, liver-intestinal, or isolated intestinal. All recipients received anti-thymocyte globulin induction followed by maintenance tacrolimus and steroids for around 3 years. Graft-versus-host and host-versus-graft alloreactive T cell clones were tracked in the graft, circulation and bone marrow after intestinal transplantation using bulk TCR-beta CDR3 sequencing. Alloreactive clones were identified by sequencing pre-transplant mixed lymphocyte reaction products and comparing these products with unstimulated pre-transplant donor and recipient T cells. The cohort enrolled about 23 intestinal transplant recipients, one of whom was a retransplant, and a few patients without pretransplant specimens were excluded. A peak of at least 4% donor T cells among recipient peripheral blood mononuclear cells was the definition used for donor T cell macrochimerism. Rather than being sequenced by the commercial service, samples from three later patients were sequenced in-house on an Illumina MiSeq and processed with MiXCR. Study-level results and caveats: Patients with donor T cell macrochimerism had high GvH to HvG T cell clonal ratios in their allografts. The conclusions were limited by the relatively low number and heterogeneity of the intestinal transplant patients. GvH clones turned up in recipient bone marrow, with some appearing earlier in ileal mucosa or blood, a pattern consistent with an intestinal mucosal origin. Early after transplant, peak levels of circulating GvH clones were associated with declines in HvG clones.

Libraries were prepared through the immunoSEQ multiplex PCR assay. High-throughput TCR-beta CDR3 sequencing of genomic DNA from most patients was performed by Adaptive Biotechnologies. Per the source publication's procedure: TCR sequencing data for some 19 patients were retrieved from Adaptive's ImmunoSEQ software; a few other patients were processed with MiXCR and VDJtools. Because the origin of CDR3 nucleotide sequences shared between donor and recipient could not be assigned, those sequences were removed. To be classed as alloreactive, a clone needed at least 2-fold expansion over unstimulated cells and a minimum CFSE-low frequency of 0.002% (template counts) or 0.001% (read counts). Clones were considered mappable if detected in sequenced pre-transplant spleen, lymph node, or MLR CFSE-low populations of the donor or recipient. Cumulative frequency of alloreactive clones was calculated as a percentage of all sequences weighted by copy number. Held by TCRdb, this immuneACCESS table contains in-frame sequences only and omits some clones. Under half of the omission traces to an unresolved V gene where checked; the cause of the rest is unknown. V, J and clone size were drawn from that table, and D and trimming were deduced from the DNA. Across this sample there are more than 3,500 clones, with roughly 80% seen only once. Over 7% of the sample is taken by the ten largest.

At the junction V is shortened by 6 bases and J by 5 bases, with 7 bases in between. CDR1 and CDR2 were assigned from the germline V gene as MNHEY and SVGAGI. CDR3 length: 11 amino acids, cysteine to phenylalanine. Of all the DNA, just the CDR3 is kept, 33 bases in frame from base 1. With regard to this clone: There is no known antigen for this receptor. The sample holds no much larger clone one base away, and base qualities are not on file.

Dithiothreitol, EDTA incubations and collagenase D digestion were used to isolate intraepithelial and lamina propria lymphocytes from graft specimens. Bulk TCR-beta sequencing was performed on serial intestinal graft biopsy specimens collected as late as 600 days after transplant. This TCR was recovered from a human patient who received an intestinal transplant, so some T cells may come from the graft donor. This sequence uses TRBV6-5 and TRBJ2-5; the D gene is perhaps TRBD1, on 6 matching bases. The source material was ileum tissue, sampled 9 days after transplant. The CDR3 here reads CASSQGETQYF. The nucleotide sequence is given as TGTGCCAGCAGCCAGGGGGAGACCCAGTACTTC.